The clone carrying this T cell receptor (beta chain) was counted a few times. The target antigen is unknown. A single record per CDR3 protein comes from TCRdb applying MiXCR to the 5' RACE reads. The sample has around 1.7 million distinct CDR3 sequences, about 32% seen once. The data belong to a study of identical twins. Study results and limitations: Twins' excess sharing was less marked for out-of-frame beta sequences. Insertions ran lower in abundant cord blood beta clonotypes, though not in memory repertoires.

Among all donors, each was a healthy Caucasian. This sequence originates from a newborn girl in good health. Sequences were obtained from cord blood.

The CDR3 bases are TGTGCCAGCAGTTCCAGACAGGGGTTAGCCAACGTCCTGACTTTC. It translates to CASSSRQGLANVLTF. The gene calls are TRBV6-6 and TRBJ2-6; TRBD1 matches at 8 bases. There are 15 residues in the CDR3. Unmatched junction bases numbered 6, after V lost 4 bases and J lost 7 bases. CDR1 is MNHNY, CDR2 SVGAGI, per germline (reference sequence).